This paragraph reports one T cell receptor beta chain. The entry originates in a study of blood T cell repertoires in COVID-19. Whole-study context: Samples representing acute and convalescent COVID-19 were sourced from the United States, Italy and Spain.

The V end was cut by 4 bases, the J end by 4 bases, with 10 bases between. The CDR3 contains 12 residues. CDR1 and CDR2 from the germline V gene are GTSNPN and SVGIG (reference sequence). Per the original methods: Estimation of nucleated cell counts was performed using reference gene primer amplification. TCRdb's table, derived via immunoSEQ multiplex PCR, lists solely in-frame clones and lacks some. That table gives V, J and clone size, and the DNA gave D and trimming. The profile covers 150,000 to 200,000 clones, with approximately 88% appearing a single time and approximately 13% taken by the ten largest. Participant-reported clinical history was the basis for cohort assignment. Donors in Cohort 3 counted as recovered after two negative PCRs, clearance, or symptom resolution.

The V gene is TRBV30, the J gene TRBJ1-1; D unclear. Sequencing was carried out using PBMCs or T cells enriched from blood (not recorded which). The source of this sequence is an older woman who had recovered from COVID-19. CDR3 loop: CAWNGGGTEAFF. In DNA, the CDR3 is TGTGCCTGGAATGGTGGAGGCACTGAAGCTTTCTTT.